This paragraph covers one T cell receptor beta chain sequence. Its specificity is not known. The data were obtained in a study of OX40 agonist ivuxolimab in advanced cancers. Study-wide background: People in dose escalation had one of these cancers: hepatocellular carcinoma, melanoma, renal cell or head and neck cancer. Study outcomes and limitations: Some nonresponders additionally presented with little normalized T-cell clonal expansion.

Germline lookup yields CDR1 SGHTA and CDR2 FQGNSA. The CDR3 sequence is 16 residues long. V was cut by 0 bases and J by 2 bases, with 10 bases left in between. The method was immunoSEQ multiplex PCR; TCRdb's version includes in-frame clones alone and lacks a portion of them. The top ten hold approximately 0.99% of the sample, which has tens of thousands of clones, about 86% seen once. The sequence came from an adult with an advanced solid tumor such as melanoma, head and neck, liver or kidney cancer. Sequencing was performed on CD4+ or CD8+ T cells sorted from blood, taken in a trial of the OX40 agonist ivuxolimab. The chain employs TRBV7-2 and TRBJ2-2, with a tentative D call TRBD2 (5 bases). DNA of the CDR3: TGTGCCAGCAGCTTAGCGCTCTCGGGAAACACCGGGGAGCTGTTTTTT. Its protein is CASSLALSGNTGELFF.